Following are 7 T cell receptor beta chains from one sample sequenced in a study of OX40 agonist ivuxolimab in advanced cancers. Sequenced by immunoSEQ multiplex PCR; TCRdb stores in-frame clones only, minus some. The sample yields 90,000 to 100,000 clones, approximately 80% seen once. The sample was CD4+ or CD8+ T cells sorted from blood, taken in a trial of the OX40 agonist ivuxolimab. The receptors derive from an adult with an advanced solid tumor such as melanoma, head and neck, liver or kidney cancer.

The CDR3 region is CASSDRGREQYF. The CDR3 DNA sequence: TGTGCCAGCAGTGACCGTGGCCGCGAGCAGTACTTC. V gene TRBV2 combines with J gene TRBJ2-7, with unresolved D. The V end was cut by 3 bases, the J end by 6 bases, with 9 bases between. Germline V gene lookup returns CDR1 SNHLY and CDR2 FYNNEI. The CDR3 extends over 12 amino acids.

This chain connects TRBV4-2 to TRBJ1-5, with D hard to call. The CDR3 is 14 amino acids. Germline V gene lookup returns CDR1 LGHNA and CDR2 YNFKEQ. Trimming removed 8 bases from V and 0 bases from J, with 11 bases in between. The DNA of the CDR3 is TGTGCCAGCTCAACCTCGGCTAGCAATCAGCCCCAGCATTTT. Translating it yields CASSTSASNQPQHF.

In its sample, this clone was seen a few times. This chain connects TRBV9 to TRBJ2-7; 9 bases agree with TRBD1. The CDR3 is 14 residues long. The V segment lost 4 bases and the J segment 4 bases; nucleotides outside the gene matches: 6. CDR1 and CDR2 (germline): SGDLS, YYNGEE. In nucleotides, the CDR3 is TGTGCCAGCAGCCCCGCACAGGGGGCATACGAGCAGTACTTC. Protein sequence: CASSPAQGAYEQYF.

The V and J genes are TRBV4-3 and TRBJ2-2, with 8 nucleotides matching TRBD2. This CDR3 comprises 18 residues. J was trimmed by 6 bases and V by 0 bases; bases with no gene match: 12. Germline CDR1 is LGHNA and CDR2 is YSLEER. This chain's CDR3 is CASSQDLAGGSGSGELFF. The CDR3 DNA is TGCGCCAGCAGCCAAGATCTTGCGGGAGGCTCGGGATCCGGGGAGCTGTTTTTT.

The rearrangement links TRBV15 to TRBJ1-5, with D maybe TRBD1 (6 bases). Germline V CDR1 and CDR2: LNHNV, YYDKDF (reference sequence). This CDR3 has 16 amino acids. V was shortened by 3 bases and J by 1 base, with 13 bases between the two germline ends. The CDR3 spells CATSRAGAMSNQPQHF. The CDR3 DNA reads as TGTGCCACCAGCAGGGCAGGGGCAATGAGCAATCAGCCCCAGCATTTT.

V and J are TRBV6-6 and TRBJ2-3; D could derive from TRBD1 or TRBD2 (6 bases each). With 0 bases removed from V and 1 base from J, the gap between germline ends came to 11 bases. The CDR3 sequence is 16 residues long. Germline values: CDR1 MNHNY, CDR2 SVGAGI (reference sequence). In nucleotides, the CDR3 is TGTGCCAGCAGTTACTCGACGAGGGGGGGCACAGATACGCAGTATTTT. The encoded protein is CASSYSTRGGTDTQYF.

This chain uses TRBV6-5 with TRBJ1-1, with a tentative D call TRBD1 (5 bases). The CDR3 totals 15 residues. In germline, CDR1 is MNHEY, CDR2 SVGAGI. Trimming cost V 0 bases and J 4 bases, with 12 bases left between them. CDR3: CASSYSLGGGTEAFF. The CDR3 nucleotides read TGTGCCAGCAGTTACTCCCTTGGGGGAGGCACTGAAGCTTTCTTT.